This T cell receptor beta chain was identified during a study of beta chain features in type 1 diabetes. Reverse transcription of all isolated RNA meant that expressed TCRB transcripts were sequenced. This table comes from immunoSEQ multiplex PCR, and its TCRdb copy is limited to in-frame clones, with some not included. This sample has a few hundred thousand clones, with about a sixth found just once. A remark on this clone: No antigen is known for it.

Deletions cut 3 bases from V and 4 bases from J, with 16 bases between. CDR3 size: 17 residues. Germline loops: CDR1 MGHDK, CDR2 SYGVNS. Isolation of CD4+ naive, central memory, regulatory and stem cell-like memory cells was achieved by sorting via CD45RO/CCR7/CD25/CD127/CD95/CD27. Whole-study findings and limits: VDJ junctions from patients with type 1 diabetes contained fewer insertions and more deletions. There was a moderate but significant shortening of TCRB CDR3s in all four CD4+ subsets of Type 1 diabetes patients.

Sequenced input: naive CD4+ T cells from blood. The origin of this receptor is a man between 25 and 39 years old with type 1 diabetes. This chain links TRBV25-1 with TRBJ2-6; D call uncertain. The CDR3 DNA reads as TGTGCCAGCAGTGAGGGCGTTTACGGCTCCGGGGCCAACGTCCTGACTTTC. It yields the protein CASSEGVYGSGANVLTF.